Following are 8 T cell receptor beta chains from one sample sequenced in a study of T cell repertoires in aging, cancer and after chemotherapy. TRB rearrangements spanning V, D and J were amplified using mixed TRB-A/B primers. Using its own MiXCR run on the multiplex PCR reads, TCRdb lists one record per CDR3 protein. Of more than 3,500 distinct CDR3 sequences in the sample, 20% to 30% were seen once. TCR beta rearrangements were amplified from peripheral blood genomic DNA. Sequencing used blood. The receptors stem from a human donor with a blood cancer.

This chain uses TRBV19 with TRBJ1-3; TRBD1 agrees at 8 bases. The CDR3 runs 16 residues. Germline CDR1 is LNHDA and CDR2 is SQIVND (reference sequence). J lost 0 bases, V lost 9 bases, and 10 bases had no gene match. The CDR3 is CASRDRTLLSGNTIYF. The DNA for the CDR3 is TGTGCCAGCAGGGACAGGACCCTTCTCTCTGGAAACACCATATATTTT.

There are a few counts of this clonotype. This chain joins TRBV6-5 and TRBJ1-4, with D perhaps TRBD1 (6 bases). The CDR3 sequence is 14 residues long. V lost 0 bases and J lost 5, with 7 bases in between. Germline V lookup: CDR1 MNHEY, CDR2 SVGAGI. The CDR3 here is CASSYSGQNEKLFF. DNA for the CDR3: TGTGCCAGCAGTTACTCGGGACAAAATGAAAAACTGTTTTTT.

In DNA form, the CDR3 reads TGTGCCAGCAGCTTGGAGCCCAGGGGATCTACTGAAGCTTTCTTT. It yields the protein CASSLEPRGSTEAFF. This rearrangement joins TRBV11-3 to TRBJ1-1, with D possibly being TRBD1 (6 bases). This CDR3 is built from 15 residues. Germline CDR1 SGHNT, CDR2 YENEEA. The V end lost 3 bases, the J end lost 5 bases, and 16 bases lay between the germline ends.

This rearrangement joins TRBV24-1 to TRBJ2-5; 10 nucleotides match TRBD2. The CDR3 consists of 16 residues. Germline trimming cut 0 bases from V and 5 bases from J; bases unmatched to any gene: 5. In germline, CDR1 is KGHDR, CDR2 SFDVKD. The CDR3, as DNA: TGTGCCACCAGTGATTTGAAGCGGGAGGGAAGGGAGACCCAGTACTTC. Its translation: CATSDLKREGRETQYF.

The CDR3 nucleotides are TGCGCCAGCAGTGATCGGGGGGCTGCGAACACTGAAGCTTTCTTT. Its protein product is CASSDRGAANTEAFF. This chain uses TRBV10-2 with TRBJ1-1; D perhaps matches TRBD1 (6 bases). The V gene lost 3 bases and the J gene lost 1 base, with 12 bases spanning the gap. Germline V gives CDR1 WSHSY, CDR2 SAAADI. The CDR3 spans 15 residues.

Relative to its sample, this clonotype is medium-sized. This chain links TRBV19 with TRBJ2-1; TRBD1 matches 10 bases. Looked up from germline, CDR1 is LNHDA and CDR2 is SQIVND (reference sequence). J was trimmed by 4 bases and V by 7 bases; bases with no gene match: 4. The CDR3 sequence is 14 residues long. The CDR3: CASMGQGFYNEQFF. In DNA form, the CDR3 reads TGTGCCAGTATGGGACAGGGGTTTTACAATGAGCAGTTCTTC.

By share of the sample, this clonotype is medium-sized. The chain couples TRBV18 to TRBJ1-2, with TRBD1 as a possible D gene (5 bases). There are 12 residues in the CDR3. V gave up 1 base and J gave up 7 bases, with 7 bases separating them. The germline CDR1 and CDR2 sequences are KGHSH and LQKENI. This CDR3 reads CASSPQGFGYTF. The CDR3 bases are TGTGCCAGCTCACCACAGGGGTTTGGCTACACCTTC. Variable domain in full (rest from reference TRBV18 and TRBJ1-2): NAGVMQNPRHLVRRRGQEARLRCSPMKGHSHVYWYRQLPEEGLKFMVYLQKENIIDESGMPKERFSAEFPKEGPSILRIQQVVRGDSAAYFCASSPQGFGYTFGSGTRLTVV.

This clonotype was seen a few times. CDR3 DNA: TGTGCCAGTAGTAACAGCCCCATACAGGGATATTTCACAGATACGCAGTATTTT. It codes for CASSNSPIQGYFTDTQYF. The V call is TRBV19, the J call TRBJ2-3, with a weak D call TRBD1 (6 bases). CDR3 length: 18 residues. Looked up from germline, CDR1 is LNHDA and CDR2 is SQIVND (reference sequence). V was shortened by 4 bases and J by 2 bases, with 22 bases between the two germline ends.